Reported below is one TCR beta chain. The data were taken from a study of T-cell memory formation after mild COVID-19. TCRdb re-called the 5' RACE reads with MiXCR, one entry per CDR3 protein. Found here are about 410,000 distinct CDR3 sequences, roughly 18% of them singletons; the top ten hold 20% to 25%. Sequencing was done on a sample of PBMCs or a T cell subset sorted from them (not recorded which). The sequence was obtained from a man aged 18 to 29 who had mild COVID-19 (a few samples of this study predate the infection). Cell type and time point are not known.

The CDR3 protein is CASSSDRVPLYEQYF. CDR3 DNA sequence: TGTGCCAGCAGCTCCGACAGGGTTCCCCTCTACGAGCAGTACTTC. This chain connects TRBV7-9 to TRBJ2-7, with 7 bases lining up with TRBD1. CDR1 SEHNR and CDR2 FQNEAQ come from the germline V gene (reference sequence). The CDR3 is 15 residues long. Unmatched junction bases numbered 9, after V lost 4 bases and J lost 3 bases.